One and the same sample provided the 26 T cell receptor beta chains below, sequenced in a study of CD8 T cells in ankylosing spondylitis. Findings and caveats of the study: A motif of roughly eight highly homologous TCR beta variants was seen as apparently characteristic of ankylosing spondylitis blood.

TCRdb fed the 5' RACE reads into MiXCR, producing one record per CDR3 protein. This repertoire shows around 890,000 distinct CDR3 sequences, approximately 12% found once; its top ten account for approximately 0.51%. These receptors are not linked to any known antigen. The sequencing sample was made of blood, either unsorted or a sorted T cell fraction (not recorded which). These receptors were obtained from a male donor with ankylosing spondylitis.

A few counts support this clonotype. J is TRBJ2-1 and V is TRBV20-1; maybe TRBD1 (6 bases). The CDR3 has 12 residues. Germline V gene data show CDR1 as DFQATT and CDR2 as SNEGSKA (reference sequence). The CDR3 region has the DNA TGCGTTCCATTACAGGGTACGAGTGAGCAGTTCTTC. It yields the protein CVPLQGTSEQFF.

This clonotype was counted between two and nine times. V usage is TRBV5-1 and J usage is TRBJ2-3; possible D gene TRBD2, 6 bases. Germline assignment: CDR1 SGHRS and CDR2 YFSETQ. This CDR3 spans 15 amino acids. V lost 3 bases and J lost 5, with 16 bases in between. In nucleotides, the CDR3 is TGCGCCAGCAGCTCGGAGCCAGGGAGGAGAGATACGCAGTATTTT. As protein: CASSSEPGRRDTQYF.

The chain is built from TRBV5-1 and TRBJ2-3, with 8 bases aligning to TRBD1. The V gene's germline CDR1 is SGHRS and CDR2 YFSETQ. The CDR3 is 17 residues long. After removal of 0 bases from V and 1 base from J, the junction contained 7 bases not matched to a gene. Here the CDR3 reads CASSLGSTGDGTDTQYF. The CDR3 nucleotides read TGCGCCAGCAGCTTGGGATCGACAGGGGACGGCACAGATACGCAGTATTTT.

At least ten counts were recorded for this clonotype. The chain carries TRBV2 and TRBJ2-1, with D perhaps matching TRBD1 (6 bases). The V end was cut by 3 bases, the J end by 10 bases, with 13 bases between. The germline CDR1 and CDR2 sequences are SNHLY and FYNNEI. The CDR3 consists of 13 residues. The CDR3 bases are TGTGCCAGCAGTGACTCAGGGGTGAGGGAGCAGTTCTTC. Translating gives CASSDSGVREQFF.

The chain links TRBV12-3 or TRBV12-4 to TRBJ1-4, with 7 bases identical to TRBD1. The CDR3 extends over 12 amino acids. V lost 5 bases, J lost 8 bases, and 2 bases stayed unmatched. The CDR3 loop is CASSQDREKLFF. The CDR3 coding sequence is TGTGCCAGCAGTCAGGACAGGGAAAAACTGTTTTTT.

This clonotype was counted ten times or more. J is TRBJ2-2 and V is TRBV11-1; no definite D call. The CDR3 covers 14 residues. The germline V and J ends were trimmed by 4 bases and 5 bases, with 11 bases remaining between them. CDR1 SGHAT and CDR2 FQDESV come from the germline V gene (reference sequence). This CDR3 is CASSSLLGTGELFF. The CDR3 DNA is TGTGCCAGCAGCTCCCTCTTGGGGACCGGGGAGCTGTTTTTT.

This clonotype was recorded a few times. This CDR3 is CASNLGGAGELFF. CDR3 coding DNA: TGTGCCAGCAACCTCGGAGGGGCCGGGGAGCTGTTTTTT. The chain employs TRBV7-8 and TRBJ2-2; a weak D match, TRBD2 (6 bases). The length of the CDR3 is 13 residues. Trimming left V 7 bases short and J 6 bases short, with 12 bases between. Germline values: CDR1 SGHVS, CDR2 FQNEAQ.

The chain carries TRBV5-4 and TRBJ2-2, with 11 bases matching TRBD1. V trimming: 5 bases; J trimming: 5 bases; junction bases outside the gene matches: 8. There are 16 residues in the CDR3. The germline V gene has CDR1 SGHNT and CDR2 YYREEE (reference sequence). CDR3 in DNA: TGTGCCAGCAGAACCGGGACAGGGGGACGGACCGGGGAGCTGTTTTTT. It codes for CASRTGTGGRTGELFF. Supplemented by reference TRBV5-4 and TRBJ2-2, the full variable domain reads ETGVTQSPTHLIKTRGQQVTLRCSSQSGHNTVSWYQQALGQGPQFIFQYYREEENGRGNFPPRFSGLQFPNYSSELNVNALELDDSALYLCASRTGTGGRTGELFFGEGSRLTVL.

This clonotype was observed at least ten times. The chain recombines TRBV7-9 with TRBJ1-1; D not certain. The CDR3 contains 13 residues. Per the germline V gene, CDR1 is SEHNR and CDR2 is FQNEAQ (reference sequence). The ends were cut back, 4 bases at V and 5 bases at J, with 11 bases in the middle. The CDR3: CASSSQVGTEAFF. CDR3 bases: TGTGCCAGCAGCTCCCAGGTGGGGACTGAAGCTTTCTTT.

Here the CDR3 reads CASSPSGTGYTF. In DNA form, the CDR3 reads TGTGCCAGCAGTCCCTCCGGGACAGGCTACACCTTC. V and J are TRBV12-3 or TRBV12-4 and TRBJ1-2; a weak D match, TRBD1 (6 bases). There are 12 residues in the CDR3. V was trimmed by 5 bases and J by 8 bases, leaving 12 bases between them.

The chain's CDR3 is CASSPGTAHMNTEAFF. The CDR3 DNA sequence: TGCGCCAGCAGCCCAGGGACAGCCCACATGAACACTGAAGCTTTCTTT. J is TRBJ1-1 and V is TRBV5-1, with TRBD1 matching 7 bases. With V trimmed by 4 bases and J by 0 bases, 9 bases remained unmatched. Germline values: CDR1 SGHRS, CDR2 YFSETQ. This CDR3 region has 16 residues.

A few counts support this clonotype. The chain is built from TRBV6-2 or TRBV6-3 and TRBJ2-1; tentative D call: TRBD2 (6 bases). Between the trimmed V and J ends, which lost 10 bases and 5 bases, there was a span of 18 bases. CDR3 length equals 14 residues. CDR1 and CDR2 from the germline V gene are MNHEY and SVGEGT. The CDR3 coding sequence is TGTGCCACGAAACGGGAGCGGGCGGACAATGAGCAGTTCTTC. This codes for CATKRERADNEQFF.

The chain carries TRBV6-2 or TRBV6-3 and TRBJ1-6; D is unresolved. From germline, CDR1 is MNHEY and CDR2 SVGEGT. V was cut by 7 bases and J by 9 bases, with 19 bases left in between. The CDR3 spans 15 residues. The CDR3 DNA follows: TGTGCCAGCACCTCACGTGCGGGATGGGGTTCACCCCTCCACTTT. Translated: CASTSRAGWGSPLHF.

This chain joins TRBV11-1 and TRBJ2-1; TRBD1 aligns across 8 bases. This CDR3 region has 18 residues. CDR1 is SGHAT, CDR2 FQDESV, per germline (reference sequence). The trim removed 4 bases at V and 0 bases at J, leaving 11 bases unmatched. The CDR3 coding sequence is TGTGCCAGCAGCTCTCGACAGGGGCGCAGGAGCTCCTACAATGAGCAGTTCTTC. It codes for CASSSRQGRRSSYNEQFF. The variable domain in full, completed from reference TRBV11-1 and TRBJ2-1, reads EAEVAQSPRYKITEKSQAVAFWCDPISGHATLYWYRQILGQGPELLVQFQDESVVDDSQLPKDRFSAERLKGVDSTLKIQPAELGDSAMYLCASSSRQGRRSSYNEQFFGPGTRLTVL.

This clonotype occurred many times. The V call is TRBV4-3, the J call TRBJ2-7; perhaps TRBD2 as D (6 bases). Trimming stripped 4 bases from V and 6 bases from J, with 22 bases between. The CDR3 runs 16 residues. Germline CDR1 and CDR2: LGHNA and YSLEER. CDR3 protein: CASSLLRLTSTGEQYF. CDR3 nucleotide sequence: TGCGCCAGCAGCCTCCTCCGACTAACTAGCACGGGCGAGCAGTACTTC.

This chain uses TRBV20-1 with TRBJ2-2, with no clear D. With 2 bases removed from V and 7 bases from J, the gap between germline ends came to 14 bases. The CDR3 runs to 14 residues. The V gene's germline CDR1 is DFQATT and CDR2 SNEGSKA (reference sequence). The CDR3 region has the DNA TGCAGTGCTAGATCCCCCCCGAGGAGCGGGGAGCTGTTTTTT. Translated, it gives CSARSPPRSGELFF.

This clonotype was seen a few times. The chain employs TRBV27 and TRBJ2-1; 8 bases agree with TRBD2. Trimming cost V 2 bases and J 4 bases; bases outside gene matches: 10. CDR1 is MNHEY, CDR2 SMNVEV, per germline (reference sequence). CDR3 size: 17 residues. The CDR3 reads CASSLRGGSVGYNEQFF. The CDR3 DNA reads TGTGCCAGCAGTTTACGGGGGGGCAGCGTCGGATACAATGAGCAGTTCTTC.

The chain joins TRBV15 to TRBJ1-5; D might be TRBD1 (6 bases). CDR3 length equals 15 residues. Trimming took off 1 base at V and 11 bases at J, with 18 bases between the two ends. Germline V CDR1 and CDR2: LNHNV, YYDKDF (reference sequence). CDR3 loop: CATSRVQGQEVAQHF. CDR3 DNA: TGTGCCACCAGCAGAGTGCAGGGACAAGAAGTGGCCCAGCATTTT.

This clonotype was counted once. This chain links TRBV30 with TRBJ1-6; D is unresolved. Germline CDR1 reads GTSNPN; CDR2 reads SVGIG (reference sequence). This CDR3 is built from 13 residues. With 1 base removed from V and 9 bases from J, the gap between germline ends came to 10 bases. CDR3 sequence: CAWSGKGSSPLHF. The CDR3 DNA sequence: TGTGCCTGGAGTGGAAAGGGAAGTTCACCCCTCCACTTT.

CDR3 sequence: CASSWGVAGSGNTIYF. CDR3 bases: TGCGCCAGCAGCTGGGGAGTCGCGGGCAGTGGAAACACCATATATTTT. The chain recombines TRBV5-1 with TRBJ1-3; D uncertain. CDR1 and CDR2 (germline): SGHRS, YFSETQ. This CDR3 spans 16 amino acids. Trimming took 3 bases from V and 3 from J, leaving 16 bases between them.

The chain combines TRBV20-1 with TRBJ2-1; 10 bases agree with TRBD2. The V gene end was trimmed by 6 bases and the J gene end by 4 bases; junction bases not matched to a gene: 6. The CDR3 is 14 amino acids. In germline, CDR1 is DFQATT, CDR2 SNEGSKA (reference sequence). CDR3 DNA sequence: TGCAGTGCCCGCCTAGCGGGGGAGTACAATGAGCAGTTCTTC. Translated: CSARLAGEYNEQFF.

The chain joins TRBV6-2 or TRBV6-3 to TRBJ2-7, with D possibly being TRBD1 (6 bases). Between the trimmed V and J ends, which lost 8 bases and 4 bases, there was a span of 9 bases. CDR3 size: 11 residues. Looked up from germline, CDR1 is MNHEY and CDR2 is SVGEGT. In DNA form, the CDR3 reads TGTGCCAGCCTACAGGGTTACGAGCAGTACTTC. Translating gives CASLQGYEQYF.

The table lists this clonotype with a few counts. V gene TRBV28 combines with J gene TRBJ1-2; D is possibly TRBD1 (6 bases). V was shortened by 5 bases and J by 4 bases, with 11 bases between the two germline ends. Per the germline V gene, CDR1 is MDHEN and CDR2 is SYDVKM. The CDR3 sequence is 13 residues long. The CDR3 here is CASSTGYRYGYTF. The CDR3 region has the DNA TGTGCCAGCAGTACAGGGTATCGCTATGGCTACACCTTC.

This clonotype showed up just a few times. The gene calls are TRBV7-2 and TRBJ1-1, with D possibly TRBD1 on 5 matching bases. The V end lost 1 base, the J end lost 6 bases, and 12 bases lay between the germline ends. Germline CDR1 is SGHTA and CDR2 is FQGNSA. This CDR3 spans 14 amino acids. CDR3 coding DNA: TGTGCCAGCAGCTTAGTGGGCGGGGGATCTGAAGCTTTCTTT. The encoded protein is CASSLVGGGSEAFF.

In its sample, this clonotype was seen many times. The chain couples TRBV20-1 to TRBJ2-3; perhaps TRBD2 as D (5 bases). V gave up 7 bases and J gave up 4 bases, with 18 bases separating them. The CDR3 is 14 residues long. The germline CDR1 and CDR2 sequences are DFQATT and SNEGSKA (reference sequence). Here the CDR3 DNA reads TGCAGTGTCAGTCGCAGCGGAGTCCCAGATACGCAGTATTTT. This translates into CSVSRSGVPDTQYF.

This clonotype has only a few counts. CDR3 amino acids: CAGRGEAWETQYF. The CDR3 DNA reads as TGTGCCGGGCGGGGGGAGGCCTGGGAGACCCAGTACTTC. The rearrangement uses TRBV2 and TRBJ2-5; 8 positions agree with TRBD2. The germline gives CDR1 SNHLY, CDR2 FYNNEI. CDR3 size: 13 residues. The V gene end was trimmed by 11 bases and the J gene end by 5 bases; junction bases not matched to a gene: 10.